Below, 32 T cell receptor beta chains from the same sample are listed, as sequenced in a study of shared clonotypes between healthy human individuals. Profiling relied on immunoSEQ multiplex PCR, and the TCRdb table lists in-frame clones only, not all of them. The repertoire includes about 550,000 clones, less than 97% of them detected once, and 0.1% to 0.11% sits in the top ten. CD45RO negativity and positive selection for CCR7 defined naive CD8 cells, a population that excluded terminally differentiated effector memory CD45RA+ cells. The sample was naive CD8+ T cells sorted from blood. These receptors all come from a woman aged 25-40 years in good health.

The chain is built from TRBV13 and TRBJ2-1; 8 positions agree with TRBD2. Germline V gene lookup returns CDR1 PRHDT and CDR2 FYEKMQ (reference sequence). V was clipped by 5 bases and J by 4 bases; unmatched bases: 7. CDR3 size: 15 residues. The CDR3 loop is CASSPSERGYNEQFF. CDR3 DNA: TGTGCCAGCAGCCCCTCTGAGCGGGGGTACAATGAGCAGTTCTTC.

The chain links TRBV7-8 to TRBJ2-7; D is perhaps TRBD1 (6 bases). Germline V gene data show CDR1 as SGHVS and CDR2 as FQNEAQ. CDR3 length: 13 amino acids. Trimming removed 5 bases at V and 6 bases at J, with 14 bases between. The DNA of the CDR3 is TGTGCCAGCAGCACCAATACGGACAGCGAGCAGTACTTC. It specifies CASSTNTDSEQYF.

The chain has TRBV2 and TRBJ2-1; D remains ambiguous. V was clipped by 6 bases and J by 5 bases, with 17 bases between them. This CDR3 has 15 amino acids. CDR1 is SNHLY and CDR2 is FYNNEI in the germline V gene. The CDR3: CASRPSELVNNEQFF. DNA for the CDR3: TGTGCCAGCAGACCCTCGGAGTTAGTGAACAATGAGCAGTTCTTC.

V and J are TRBV4-1 and TRBJ1-1, with D perhaps matching TRBD1 (5 bases). Between the trimmed V and J ends, which lost 0 bases and 8 bases, there was a span of 13 bases. This CDR3 is built from 14 residues. CDR1 and CDR2 (germline): MGHRA, YSYEKL. As DNA, the CDR3 is TGCGCCAGCAGCCAAGATTGGGGGGGAGGAGAAGCTTTCTTT. This sequence encodes CASSQDWGGGEAFF.

A remark on this clone: Other DNA variants within this sample encode the same CDR3. The chain joins TRBV9 to TRBJ2-1; 7 bases fit TRBD1. The CDR3 is 14 residues long. Germline V gene sequence: CDR1 SGDLS, CDR2 YYNGEE. Trimming at V came to 4 bases and at J to 5 bases, leaving 6 bases not matched to a gene. In nucleotides, the CDR3 is TGTGCCAGCAGCAACCGGGACAGTAACAATGAGCAGTTCTTC. Its translation: CASSNRDSNNEQFF.

The rearrangement uses TRBV6-5 and TRBJ2-5; D is uncertain. TRBJ2-7 explains the end of the DNA better; the J call may be wrong. The CDR3 is 14 residues long. CDR1 and CDR2 from the germline V gene are MNHEY and SVGAGI. Here the CDR3 reads CASSWVSNSYEQYF. CDR3 coding DNA: TGTGCCAGCAGTTGGGTGTCAAATTCCTACGAGCAGTACTTC.

The sample holds a few counts of this clone. The chain uses TRBV27 and TRBJ1-5; D not resolved. Trimming pared 4 bases from V and 9 bases from J, leaving 13 bases between. From germline, CDR1 is MNHEY and CDR2 SMNVEV (reference sequence). This CDR3 has 13 amino acids. The CDR3: CASSSSPFLPQHF. The CDR3 DNA sequence: TGTGCCAGCAGTTCCTCGCCCTTCTTGCCCCAGCATTTT.

The chain uses TRBV28 and TRBJ1-4; the match to TRBD1 covers 8 bases. This CDR3 has 16 residues. Germline CDR1 is MDHEN and CDR2 is SYDVKM. With 6 bases clipped from V and 7 bases from J, the junction kept 13 bases outside the gene matches. The CDR3 coding sequence is TGTGCCAGCAGAACCTGGACAGGGCTTATGAGTGAAAAACTGTTTTTT. Amino acids: CASRTWTGLMSEKLFF.

The CDR3: CASSQAGTGGYNEQFF. The CDR3 DNA follows: TGTGCCAGCAGTCAGGCCGGGACAGGGGGCTACAATGAGCAGTTCTTC. The chain recombines TRBV2 with TRBJ2-1; 11 positions agree with TRBD1. The CDR3 sequence is 16 residues long. Per germline, CDR1 SNHLY and CDR2 FYNNEI. V trimming: 5 bases; J trimming: 3 bases; junction bases outside the gene matches: 6.

In DNA, the CDR3 is TGTGCCAGCAGTGAATCGGGCAGCTATGGCTACACCTTC. This gives the protein CASSESGSYGYTF. The chain combines TRBV6-1 with TRBJ1-2, with D hard to call. This CDR3 region has 13 residues. Trimming took 2 bases from V and 4 from J, leaving 8 bases between them. From germline, CDR1 is MNHNS and CDR2 SASEGT.

The chain couples TRBV28 to TRBJ2-1, with 9 nucleotides matching TRBD1. From germline, CDR1 is MDHEN and CDR2 SYDVKM. V lost 6 bases to trimming and J lost 6 bases; unmatched junction nucleotides: 3. This CDR3 comprises 13 residues. The CDR3 DNA sequence: TGTGCCAGCAGCCCGACAGGGGGCAATGAGCAGTTCTTC. Translation gives CASSPTGGNEQFF.

This chain links TRBV13 with TRBJ2-7, with D tentatively TRBD2 (5 bases). Deletions cut 4 bases from V and 4 bases from J, with 20 bases between. The CDR3 is 16 residues long. The V gene's germline CDR1 is PRHDT and CDR2 FYEKMQ (reference sequence). The CDR3 loop reads CASSSITGSRRYEQYF. Written as DNA, the CDR3 is TGTGCCAGCAGCTCTATAACGGGATCACGACGGTACGAGCAGTACTTC.

This clone was seen just once. The chain joins TRBV29-1 to TRBJ2-7; 15 nucleotides match TRBD2. The V gene's germline CDR1 is SQVTM and CDR2 ANQGSEA. The junction had 1 base not matched to a gene; V was cut back by 3 bases and J by 1 base. The CDR3 loop spans 15 amino acids. This CDR3 is CSVDGTSGRSYEQYF. The CDR3 DNA follows: TGCAGCGTTGACGGGACTAGCGGGAGGTCCTACGAGCAGTACTTC.

The CDR3 DNA follows: TGTGCCAGCAGCGCCGGGGGCCTAGCGGGAGGGGACAATGAGCAGTTCTTC. It translates to CASSAGGLAGGDNEQFF. V and J are TRBV9 and TRBJ2-1, with 12 bases that match TRBD2. V dropped 3 bases and J dropped 5; count of bases not matched to a gene: 9. The CDR3 spans 17 residues. Looked up from germline, CDR1 is SGDLS and CDR2 is YYNGEE.

Only one count was recorded for this clone. At one boundary the junction diverges from the germline segment, which might be a read error. The rearrangement uses TRBV12-5 and TRBJ1-2; D gene unclear. Germline V gene sequence: CDR1 LGHNT, CDR2 FRNRAP. This CDR3 is 12 amino acids long. CDR3 in DNA: TGTGCTAGTGGTTTGAGAGACCAAGCCCCCTCCTTC. Translation gives CASGLRDQAPSF.

The chain carries TRBV2 and TRBJ2-1; the D gene could be TRBD1 or TRBD2 (7 bases each). V was trimmed by 8 bases and J by 5 bases, leaving 13 bases between them. The length of the CDR3 is 13 residues. Germline CDR1 SNHLY, CDR2 FYNNEI. The CDR3 DNA reads TGTGCCAGCCGTCAGGGGGGGGACAATGAGCAGTTCTTC. Protein product: CASRQGGDNEQFF.

The chain carries TRBV28 and TRBJ2-6; D gene unclear. With 1 base removed from V and 2 bases from J, the gap between germline ends came to 12 bases. The CDR3 contains 17 residues. Germline V lookup: CDR1 MDHEN, CDR2 SYDVKM. The CDR3 here is CASSLSPGPPGANVLTF. In DNA form, the CDR3 reads TGTGCCAGCAGTTTATCACCAGGACCCCCTGGGGCCAACGTCCTGACTTTC. The variable domain in full, completed from reference TRBV28 and TRBJ2-6, reads DVKVTQSSRYLVKRTGEKVFLECVQDMDHENMFWYRQDPGLGLRLIYFSYDVKMKEKGDIPEGYSVSREKKERFSLILESASTNQTSMYLCASSLSPGPPGANVLTFGAGSRLTVL.

The table lists this clone with a few counts. The chain uses TRBV11-2 and TRBJ1-2; D uncertain. Trimming took 5 bases from V and 5 from J, leaving 9 bases between them. Germline V gene data show CDR1 as SGHAT and CDR2 as FQNNGV. CDR3 size: 12 residues. As DNA, the CDR3 is TGTGCCAGCAGCGCATCCTCTTATGGCTACACCTTC. Translated, it gives CASSASSYGYTF.

Worth noting for this clone: This specimen includes other DNA sequences encoding the same CDR3. The chain carries TRBV27 and TRBJ2-7; no definite D call. Trimming took off 3 bases at V and 6 bases at J, with 9 bases between the two ends. Germline V gene sequence: CDR1 MNHEY, CDR2 SMNVEV (reference sequence). This CDR3 region has 12 residues. In DNA, the CDR3 is TGTGCCAGCAGTTTGGGTGGTTCCGAGCAGTACTTC. Translating it yields CASSLGGSEQYF.

The chain is built from TRBV29-1 and TRBJ2-3; 14 bases are shared with TRBD2. V gave up 6 bases and J gave up 6 bases; unmatched junction bases: 8. Germline CDR1 reads SQVTM; CDR2 reads ANQGSEA. This CDR3 is built from 15 residues. The CDR3 DNA reads TGCAGCGTGGCCGGGACTAGCGGGAGCGCGGATACGCAGTATTTT. Residues: CSVAGTSGSADTQYF.

The chain carries TRBV13 and TRBJ2-3; D is unresolved. The V gene lost 5 bases and the J gene lost 2 bases, with 14 bases spanning the gap. CDR3 size: 15 residues. CDR1 and CDR2 from the germline V gene are PRHDT and FYEKMQ (reference sequence). Here the CDR3 DNA reads TGTGCCAGCAGCCGTCTTCTAGGTCACACAGATACGCAGTATTTT. It yields the protein CASSRLLGHTDTQYF. Drawing the rest from reference TRBV13 and TRBJ2-3, the complete variable domain is AAGVIQSPRHLIKEKRETATLKCYPIPRHDTVYWYQQGPGQDPQFLISFYEKMQSDKGSIPDRFSAQQFSDYHSELNMSSLELGDSALYFCASSRLLGHTDTQYFGPGTRLTVL.

The J gene is TRBJ2-2, the V gene TRBV5-8, with 7 positions matching TRBD2. In germline, CDR1 is SGHTS, CDR2 YDEGEE. Trimming cost V 7 bases and J 6 bases; bases outside gene matches: 15. This CDR3 is 16 amino acids long. The CDR3 nucleotides are TGTGCCAGCGGCCGGATTGGCGGGAGATCGCCCGGGGAGCTGTTTTTT. Its protein is CASGRIGGRSPGELFF.

The gene calls are TRBV27 and TRBJ1-1, with a tentative D call TRBD1 (5 bases). Trimming took off 6 bases at V and 1 base at J, with 15 bases between the two ends. This CDR3 region has 15 residues. The germline V gene has CDR1 MNHEY and CDR2 SMNVEV (reference sequence). CDR3: CASRSSGTKNTEAFF. The CDR3 DNA reads as TGTGCCAGCAGGTCGTCCGGGACGAAGAACACTGAAGCTTTCTTT.

In this sample, this clone turned up once. The chain employs TRBV15 and TRBJ2-5; TRBD1 aligns across 7 bases. Germline CDR1 is LNHNV and CDR2 is YYDKDF (reference sequence). This CDR3 has 14 residues. Trimming cost V 3 bases and J 5 bases; bases outside gene matches: 6. The CDR3, as DNA: TGTGCCACCAGCAGGACAGGGTATCGTGAGACCCAGTACTTC. This gives the protein CATSRTGYRETQYF.

The V and J genes are TRBV4-1 and TRBJ1-1; TRBD1 agrees at 8 bases. The germline CDR1 and CDR2 sequences are MGHRA and YSYEKL. J gave up 4 bases and V 4 bases, and 14 bases lay outside the gene matches. The CDR3 has 17 residues. DNA of the CDR3: TGCGCCAGCAGCCCCATGGGAGGACAGGGAGGGAGCACTGAAGCTTTCTTT. It codes for CASSPMGGQGGSTEAFF.

The chain combines TRBV10-3 with TRBJ2-3; D is possibly TRBD2 (5 bases). V lost 3 bases and J 9 bases, leaving 22 bases between the germline ends. This CDR3 has 16 residues. Germline V gene lookup returns CDR1 ENHRY and CDR2 SYGVKD. CDR3 in DNA: TGTGCCATCAGTGACAGACCAGAGGGAGAGAGTTTAACGCAGTATTTT. It yields the protein CAISDRPEGESLTQYF.

This chain uses TRBV9 with TRBJ2-7; D gene uncertain. This CDR3 is 17 amino acids long. CDR1 is SGDLS, CDR2 YYNGEE, per germline. Between the trimmed V and J ends, which lost 2 bases and 3 bases, there was a span of 21 bases. The CDR3 spells CASSVLTQERRNYEQYF. CDR3 in DNA: TGTGCCAGCAGCGTCCTGACACAAGAGAGAAGGAACTACGAGCAGTACTTC. The full variable domain, rest sourced from reference TRBV9 and TRBJ2-7, is DSGVTQTPKHLITATGQRVTLRCSPRSGDLSVYWYQQSLDQGLQFLIQYYNGEERAKGNILERFSAQQFPDLHSELNLSSLELGDSALYFCASSVLTQERRNYEQYFGPGTRLTVT.

The chain joins TRBV19 to TRBJ2-5, with D possibly TRBD2 on 5 matching bases. The end of the DNA is better explained by TRBJ2-7, so the J call may be wrong. Germline assignment: CDR1 LNHDA and CDR2 SQIVND (reference sequence). The CDR3 sequence is 16 residues long. Here the CDR3 DNA reads TGTGCCAGTAGTATAGATCCAGCACTACGGGACTACGAGCAGTACTTC. It translates to CASSIDPALRDYEQYF.

V is TRBV5-5 and J is TRBJ1-5; the match to TRBD1 covers 7 bases. This CDR3 comprises 15 residues. CDR1 and CDR2 from the germline V gene are SGHKS and YYEKEE (reference sequence). Trimming cost V 3 bases and J 4 bases; bases outside gene matches: 7. The CDR3: CASSSWTGLNQPQHF. CDR3 in DNA: TGTGCCAGCAGCTCCTGGACAGGACTAAATCAGCCCCAGCATTTT. The complete variable domain, with remaining parts taken from reference TRBV5-5 and TRBJ1-5, reads DAGVTQSPTHLIKTRGQQVTLRCSPISGHKSVSWYQQVLGQGPQFIFQYYEKEERGRGNFPDRFSARQFPNYSSELNVNALLLGDSALYLCASSSWTGLNQPQHFGDGTRLSIL.

A note on this clone: Distinct nucleotide sequences in the sample also encode this CDR3. The V call is TRBV27, the J call TRBJ1-1; TRBD1 agrees at 9 bases. Trimming took 5 bases from V and 4 from J; bases not matched to a gene: 5. CDR1 is MNHEY, CDR2 SMNVEV, per germline (reference sequence). The CDR3 loop spans 14 amino acids. CDR3 amino acids: CASSLQGAATEAFF. DNA of the CDR3: TGTGCCAGCAGTCTACAGGGGGCGGCCACTGAAGCTTTCTTT.

The chain uses TRBV6-1 and TRBJ2-2; D remains ambiguous. V was trimmed by 7 bases and J by 7 bases, leaving 7 bases between them. The CDR3 is 11 amino acids. Germline assignment: CDR1 MNHNS and CDR2 SASEGT. CDR3 sequence reads: CASTQSGELFF. The CDR3 DNA is TGTGCCAGCACCCAAAGCGGGGAGCTGTTTTTT.

This sequence joins TRBV7-9 and TRBJ2-3; D is unresolved. CDR1 and CDR2 (germline): SEHNR, FQNEAQ (reference sequence). CDR3 length: 15 residues. With 0 bases removed from V and 3 bases from J, the gap between germline ends came to 10 bases. The CDR3 DNA reads as TGTGCCAGCAGCTTAGCAATAGGAAGTACAGATACGCAGTATTTT. This codes for CASSLAIGSTDTQYF.